This T cell receptor (beta chain) was sequenced during a study of cytomegalovirus exposure and HLA in healthy donors. Study conclusions and caveats: In a later analysis, HLA-associated beta chains showed higher expansion and lower generation probabilities than comparable chains.

This clone has just a few counts. What it binds is not known. Germline loops: CDR1 MNHNY, CDR2 SVGAGI (reference sequence). The CDR3 spans 14 residues. Losses at the gene ends were 6 bases for V and 8 bases for J; bases not matched to a gene: 9. In the PCR, 60 Vbeta and 13 Jbeta primers were used. Data came from immunoSEQ multiplex PCR; TCRdb stores just in-frame clones and leaves some out. The sample contains around 150,000 clones, 77% of which appear only once. This sequence joins TRBV6-6 and TRBJ1-2; 10 bases agree with TRBD1. The clonotype was recovered from a man in his fifties in good health and CMV-seropositive. The sample consisted of PBMCs. CDR3 sequence: CASSPLDRGYGYTF. CDR3 nucleotide sequence: TGTGCCAGCAGCCCCCTGGACAGGGGGTACGGCTACACCTTC.